What follows is one TCR beta chain and its context. Its antigen is undetermined. This sample is part of a study of cytomegalovirus exposure and HLA in healthy donors. For the study at large: Falling in the Caucasian-associated ancestry cluster were about four fifths of some 400 genotyped donors.

The V and J ends lost 3 bases and 3 bases, in that order; junction bases with no gene match: 14. Germline-derived CDR1 and CDR2 are WNHNN and SYGVQD (reference sequence). The CDR3 consists of 18 residues. The PCR was carried out with 60 Vbeta primers and 13 Jbeta primers. TCRdb's table, derived via immunoSEQ multiplex PCR, lists solely in-frame clones and lacks some. This table has 180,000 or so clones, 82% appearing once. Study results and caveats: Usually a TCR sequence was rare, but some public TCRs were found in many donors. Solely CMV serostatus was available to characterize immune exposure.

This receptor was obtained from a man in his forties in good health and CMV-seronegative. This chain links TRBV10-1 with TRBJ1-1; 9 bases map to TRBD1. The sample consisted of PBMCs. The CDR3 sequence: CASSDPPNLDRGDTEAFF. CDR3 coding DNA: TGCGCCAGCAGTGACCCACCGAATCTAGACAGGGGGGACACTGAAGCTTTCTTT.